Detailed here is one T cell receptor beta chain. As yet, its antigen is unknown. This sample is drawn from a study of a mutant IDH1 vaccine in newly diagnosed glioma. Clones were sequenced by immunoSEQ multiplex PCR, and TCRdb holds only the in-frame ones, with some missing. This repertoire shows under 40,000 clones, under 80% found once; its top ten account for almost 25%. V was shortened by 5 bases and J by 1 base, with 8 bases between the two germline ends. Per the germline V gene, CDR1 is SGHTA and CDR2 is FQGTGA. The CDR3 consists of 13 residues. The time point denotes: week 11, during vaccination. Doses of 300 ug of mutant IDH1 20-mer peptide were given with topical imiquimod.

Sequencing used PBMCs, obtained from a glioma patient whose treatment included an IDH1 peptide vaccine. The receptor was isolated from a man aged 30 to 39 with glioma. The chain is built from TRBV7-3 and TRBJ1-1, with a weak D call TRBD1 (5 bases). The chain's CDR3 is CASSLDRNTEAFF. Written as DNA, the CDR3 is TGTGCCAGCAGCCTAGACAGGAACACTGAAGCTTTCTTT.